The TCR beta chain described here comes from a study of control samples from healthy donors and cancer patients. Generated by immunoSEQ multiplex PCR, the TCRdb table keeps only in-frame clones and is missing some. The sample records about 97,000 clones, roughly nine tenths being singletons. V was shortened by 1 base and J by 5 bases, with 5 bases between the two germline ends. Germline assignment: CDR1 LNHDA and CDR2 SQIVND (reference sequence). The CDR3 is made up of 13 amino acids. The TCR was taken from a woman under 30 in good health. The J gene is TRBJ2-2, the V gene TRBV19; unclear D gene. The sample consisted of blood. CDR3 sequence (DNA): TGTGCCAGTAGTATAGTTAGAACCGGGGAGCTGTTTTTT. Its protein product is CASSIVRTGELFF. Based on the CDR3 plus reference TRBV19 and TRBJ2-2, the full variable domain is DGGITQSPKYLFRKEGQNVTLSCEQNLNHDAMYWYRQDPGQGLRLIYYSQIVNDFQKGDIAEGYSVSREKKESFPLTVTSAQKNPTAFYLCASSIVRTGELFFGEGSRLTVL.